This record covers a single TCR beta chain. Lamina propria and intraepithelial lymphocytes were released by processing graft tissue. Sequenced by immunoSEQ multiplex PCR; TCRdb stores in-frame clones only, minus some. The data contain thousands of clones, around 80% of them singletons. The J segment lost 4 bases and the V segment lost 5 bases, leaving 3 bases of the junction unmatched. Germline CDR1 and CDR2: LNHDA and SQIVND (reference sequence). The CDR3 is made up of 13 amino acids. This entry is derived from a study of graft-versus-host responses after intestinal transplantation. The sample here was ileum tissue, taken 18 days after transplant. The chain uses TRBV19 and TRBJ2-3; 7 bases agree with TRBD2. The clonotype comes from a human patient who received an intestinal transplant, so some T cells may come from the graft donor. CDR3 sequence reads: CASSLAGADTQYF. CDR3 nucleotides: TGTGCCAGTAGTCTCGCGGGAGCAGATACGCAGTATTTT.